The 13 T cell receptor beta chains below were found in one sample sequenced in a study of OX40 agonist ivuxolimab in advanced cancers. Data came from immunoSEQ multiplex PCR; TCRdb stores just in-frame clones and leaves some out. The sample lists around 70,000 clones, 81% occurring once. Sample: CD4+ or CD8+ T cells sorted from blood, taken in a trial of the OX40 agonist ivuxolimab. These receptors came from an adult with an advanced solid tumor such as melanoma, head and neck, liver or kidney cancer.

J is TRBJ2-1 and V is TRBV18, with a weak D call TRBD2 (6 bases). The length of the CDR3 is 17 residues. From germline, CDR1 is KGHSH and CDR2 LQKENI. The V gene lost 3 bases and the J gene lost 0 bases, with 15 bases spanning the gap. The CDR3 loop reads CASSPPLGGNSYNEQFF. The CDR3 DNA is TGTGCCAGCTCACCGCCGCTGGGGGGAAACTCCTACAATGAGCAGTTCTTC.

CDR3 sequence: CASSQTAYNNYEQYF. The DNA of the CDR3 is TGTGCCAGTAGTCAAACGGCCTACAATAATTACGAGCAGTACTTC. The rearrangement joins TRBV19 to TRBJ2-7; D is ambiguous. The CDR3 is made up of 15 amino acids. Germline assignment: CDR1 LNHDA and CDR2 SQIVND (reference sequence). V was shortened by 5 bases and J by 4 bases, with 18 bases between the two germline ends. Filled out from reference TRBV19 and TRBJ2-7, the complete variable domain reads DGGITQSPKYLFRKEGQNVTLSCEQNLNHDAMYWYRQDPGQGLRLIYYSQIVNDFQKGDIAEGYSVSREKKESFPLTVTSAQKNPTAFYLCASSQTAYNNYEQYFGPGTRLTVT.

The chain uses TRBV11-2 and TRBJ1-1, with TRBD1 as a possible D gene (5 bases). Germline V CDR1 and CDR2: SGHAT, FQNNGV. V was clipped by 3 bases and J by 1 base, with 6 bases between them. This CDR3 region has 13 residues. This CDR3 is CASSFTGNTEAFF. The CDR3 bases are TGTGCCAGCAGCTTTACAGGGAACACTGAAGCTTTCTTT.

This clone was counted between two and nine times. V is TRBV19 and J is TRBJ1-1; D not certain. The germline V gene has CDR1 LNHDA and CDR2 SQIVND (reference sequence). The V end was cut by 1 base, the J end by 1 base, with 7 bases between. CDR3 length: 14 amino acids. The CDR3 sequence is CASSIAQGNTEAFF. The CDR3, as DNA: TGTGCCAGTAGTATAGCCCAAGGGAACACTGAAGCTTTCTTT.

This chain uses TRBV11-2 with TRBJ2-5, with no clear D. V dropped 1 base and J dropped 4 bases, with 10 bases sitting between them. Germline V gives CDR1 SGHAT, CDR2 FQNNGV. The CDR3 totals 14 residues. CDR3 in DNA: TGTGCCAGCAGCTTAGGACTGGCTCGAGAGACCCAGTACTTC. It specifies CASSLGLARETQYF. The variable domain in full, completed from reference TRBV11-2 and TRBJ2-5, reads EAGVAQSPRYKIIEKRQSVAFWCNPISGHATLYWYQQILGQGPKLLIQFQNNGVVDDSQLPKDRFSAERLKGVDSTLKIQPAKLEDSAVYLCASSLGLARETQYFGPGTRLLVL.

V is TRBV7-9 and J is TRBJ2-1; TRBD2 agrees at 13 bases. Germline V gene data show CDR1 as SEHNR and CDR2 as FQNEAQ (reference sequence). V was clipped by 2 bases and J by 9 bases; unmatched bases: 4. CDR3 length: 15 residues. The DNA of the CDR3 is TGTGCCAGCAGCTTAAAAGGGACTAGCGGGACTGAGCAGTTCTTC. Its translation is CASSLKGTSGTEQFF.

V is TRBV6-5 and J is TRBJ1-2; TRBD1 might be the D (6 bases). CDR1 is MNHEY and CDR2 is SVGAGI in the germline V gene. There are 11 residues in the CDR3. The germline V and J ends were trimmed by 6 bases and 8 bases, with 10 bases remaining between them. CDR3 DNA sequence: TGTGCCAGCAGAGCAGGGGAAGGCTACACCTTC. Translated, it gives CASRAGEGYTF.

This CDR3 is CASSLGQVPYEQYF. The CDR3 nucleotides are TGTGCCAGCAGCCTGGGACAAGTCCCCTACGAGCAGTACTTC. The chain couples TRBV7-2 to TRBJ2-7, with a possible D match to TRBD1 (6 bases). The CDR3 contains 14 residues. V lost 5 bases and J lost 2, with 13 bases in between. Germline values: CDR1 SGHTA, CDR2 FQGNSA.

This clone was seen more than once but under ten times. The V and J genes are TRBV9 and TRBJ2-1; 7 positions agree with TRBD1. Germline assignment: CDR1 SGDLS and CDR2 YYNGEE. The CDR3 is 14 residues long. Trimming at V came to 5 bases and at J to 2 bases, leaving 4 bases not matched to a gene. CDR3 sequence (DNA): TGTGCCAGCAGTTTTCAGGGGGCCTACAATGAGCAGTTCTTC. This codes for CASSFQGAYNEQFF.

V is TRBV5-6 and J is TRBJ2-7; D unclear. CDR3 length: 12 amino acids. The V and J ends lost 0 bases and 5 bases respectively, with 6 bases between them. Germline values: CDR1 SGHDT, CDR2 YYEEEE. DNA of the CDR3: TGTGCCAGCAGCTTGGCAGAACACGAGCAGTACTTC. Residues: CASSLAEHEQYF.

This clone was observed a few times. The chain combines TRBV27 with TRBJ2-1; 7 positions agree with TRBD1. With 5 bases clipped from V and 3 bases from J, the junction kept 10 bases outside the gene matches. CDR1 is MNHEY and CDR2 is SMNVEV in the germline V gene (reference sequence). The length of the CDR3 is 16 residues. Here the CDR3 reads CASSHYRGLLYNEQFF. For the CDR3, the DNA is TGTGCCAGCAGTCATTACAGGGGTCTGCTCTACAATGAGCAGTTCTTC.

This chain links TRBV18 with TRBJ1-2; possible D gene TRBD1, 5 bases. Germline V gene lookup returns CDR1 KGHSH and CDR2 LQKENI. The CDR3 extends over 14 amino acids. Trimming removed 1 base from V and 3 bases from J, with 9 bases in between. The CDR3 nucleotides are TGTGCCAGCTCACCACAGCGGGGCGACTATGGCTACACCTTC. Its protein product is CASSPQRGDYGYTF.

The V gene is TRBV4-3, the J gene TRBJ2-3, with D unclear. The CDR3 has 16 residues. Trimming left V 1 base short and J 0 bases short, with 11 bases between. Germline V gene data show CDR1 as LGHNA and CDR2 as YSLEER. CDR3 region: CASSQGADRSTDTQYF. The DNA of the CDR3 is TGCGCCAGCAGCCAAGGGGCCGACCGGAGCACAGATACGCAGTATTTT.